This T cell receptor beta chain was sequenced in a study of post-analysis software for immune sequencing data. In the study overall: The patients showed relapsing-remitting, secondary progressive and progressive-relapsing multiple sclerosis courses.

This clonotype was counted between two and nine times. Built from TCR beta cDNA, the libraries had unique molecular identifiers in them. MiXCR was run by TCRdb on the PCR reads, yielding one entry per CDR3 protein. The data hold roughly 800,000 distinct CDR3 sequences, with 35% to 55% observed a single time. The TCR was taken from a girl aged 5-17 years with multiple sclerosis. The specimen was blood.

The CDR3 region is CASSQGLAGRTDTQYF. The CDR3 DNA reads TGCGCCAGCAGCCAAGGACTAGCGGGACGCACAGATACGCAGTATTTT. The chain links TRBV4-3 to TRBJ2-3, with 11 bases lining up with TRBD2. Germline lookup yields CDR1 LGHNA and CDR2 YSLEER. CDR3 length equals 16 residues. V trimming: 1 base; J trimming: 1 base; junction bases outside the gene matches: 1.